The 17 T cell receptor beta chains below come from one sample, sequenced in a study of metastatic and nonmetastatic thyroid tumors (dated by TCRdb to 2018 to 2020). None of the patients had been given any treatment before thyroid surgery. The library was generated by PCR. Sequencing instrument: Illumina HiSeq 4000. TCRdb trimmed public reads at Q25 via fastp, called clones via MiXCR and kept in-frame beta chains. This sample lists 40,000 to 55,000 clones; approximately 15% were detected once. The top ten clonotypes cover about 3% of the sample. Sequenced: blood. These receptors were taken from a female donor with papillary thyroid cancer or a benign thyroid nodule (not recorded which). Some clones in this sample may be carry-over from other donors' samples.

The chain recombines TRBV7-9 with TRBJ1-2; D call uncertain. V lost 5 bases to trimming and J lost 3 bases, with 7 bases between them. The germline V gene encodes CDR1 SEHNR and CDR2 FQNEAQ (reference sequence). The CDR3 sequence is 12 residues long. The CDR3 coding sequence is TGTGCCAGCAGCAGCGACTACTATGGCTACACCTTC. Its protein product is CASSSDYYGYTF.

Here the CDR3 reads CATSMGTAISYEQYF. For the CDR3, the DNA is TGTGCCACATCCATGGGGACAGCAATTTCCTACGAGCAGTACTTC. This chain links TRBV6-1 with TRBJ2-7, with 7 bases lining up with TRBD1. The V gene end was trimmed by 10 bases and the J gene end by 1 base; junction bases not matched to a gene: 13. CDR1 is MNHNS, CDR2 SASEGT, per germline. The CDR3 is 15 residues long.

In its sample, this clone was seen many times. The J gene is TRBJ2-1, the V gene TRBV3-1, with D uncertain. Trimming took off 2 bases at V and 7 bases at J, with 9 bases between the two ends. The CDR3 has 13 residues. Germline V gives CDR1 LGHDT, CDR2 YNNKEL (reference sequence). The CDR3 DNA is TGTGCCAGCAGCCAAATGATGGGGAATGAGCAGTTCTTC. Protein product: CASSQMMGNEQFF.

Comment on this clone: A read error may account for a junction end that differs from germline. V and J are TRBV19 and TRBJ1-2; 7 bases fit TRBD1. CDR1 LNHDA and CDR2 SQIVND come from the germline V gene (reference sequence). The CDR3 covers 11 residues. CDR3 bases: TGTGCCAAATGGACAGGCTATGACTACACCTTC. Translation: CAKWTGYDYTF.

This clone was observed a few times. The V and J genes are TRBV28 and TRBJ2-7; no definite D call. CDR1 and CDR2 (germline): MDHEN, SYDVKM. This CDR3 has 12 residues. The CDR3 DNA reads TGTGTCATCGGAGTCAGAACCTACGAGCAGTACTTC. This codes for CVIGVRTYEQYF.

This clone turned up a few times. One junction end disagrees with the germline gene, perhaps due to a read error. V usage is TRBV6-5 and J usage is TRBJ2-1; tentative D call: TRBD2 (5 bases). The CDR3 is made up of 18 amino acids. CDR1 and CDR2 (germline): MNHEY, SVGAGI. The CDR3 coding sequence is TGTGCCAGCAGTGACTCCTTACTATCTGGAGGAAGTGTTAATGAGCAGTTCTTC. This translates into CASSDSLLSGGSVNEQFF.

About this clone itself: A read error may account for a junction end that differs from germline. The sample holds other DNA sequences that translate to the same CDR3. The rearrangement joins TRBV6-1 to TRBJ2-1, with 8 bases fitting TRBD2. The CDR3 is 14 residues long. CDR1 is MNHNS and CDR2 is SASEGT in the germline V gene. The CDR3 coding sequence is TGCGCCAGCCAAATAGCGGGATCTAACAATGAGCAGTTCTTC. Protein sequence: CASQIAGSNNEQFF.

This clone showed up just a few times. At one of its ends the junction is not consistent with the germline gene, which may arise from a read error. The V and J genes are TRBV28 and TRBJ2-7; D unresolved. Germline CDR1 is MDHEN and CDR2 is SYDVKM. The length of the CDR3 is 13 residues. The CDR3 DNA sequence: TGTGCCAGCAGTTCCGTCTGTCGCGGCGAGCATTACTTC. It is translated as CASSSVCRGEHYF.

This clone was recorded at least ten times. The gene calls are TRBV6-5 and TRBJ2-7; possibly TRBD1 for D (5 bases). The CDR3 is made up of 15 amino acids. Germline values: CDR1 MNHEY, CDR2 SVGAGI. Trimming took off 0 bases at V and 5 bases at J, with 14 bases between the two ends. This chain's CDR3 is CASSYSVAGLNEQYF. The CDR3 DNA follows: TGTGCCAGCAGTTACTCGGTGGCAGGGCTGAACGAGCAGTACTTC.

This clone appeared many times. V usage is TRBV12-3 or TRBV12-4 and J usage is TRBJ2-6; possible D gene TRBD2, 5 bases. The CDR3 spans 21 residues. V was shortened by 0 bases and J by 2 bases, with 23 bases between the two germline ends. The CDR3 DNA sequence: TGTGCCAGCAGTTTAGCGCTCGGGGAAACGCACTCTTCGGCTGGGGCCAACGTCCTGACTTTC. It yields the protein CASSLALGETHSSAGANVLTF.

This clone appeared many times. This rearrangement joins TRBV28 to TRBJ1-1; no definite D call. Trimming pared 1 base from V and 8 bases from J, leaving 8 bases between. The CDR3 has 12 residues. The germline gives CDR1 MDHEN, CDR2 SYDVKM. CDR3 DNA: TGTGCCAGCAGTTTATTCCGGGCCGAAGCTTTCTTT. Amino acid sequence: CASSLFRAEAFF.

Concerning this clone itself: A much larger clonotype is one base distant, so this may be a read error. This sequence joins TRBV5-1 and TRBJ2-2; 11 bases agree with TRBD2. Germline CDR1 SGHRS, CDR2 YFSETQ. The CDR3 runs to 16 residues. CDR3 coding DNA: TGCGCCAGCAGGCCGACTAGCGGGGCGAGCACCTGGGAGCTGTTTTTT. As protein: CASRPTSGASTWELFF.

This clone was counted only a few times. The chain links TRBV24-1 to TRBJ1-5, with TRBD1 identical over 11 bases. The CDR3 is made up of 16 amino acids. With 4 bases clipped from V and 3 bases from J, the junction kept 4 bases outside the gene matches. CDR1 is KGHDR, CDR2 SFDVKD, per germline. In DNA, the CDR3 is TGTGCCACCAGTGACCGGGACAGGGGGACCAATCAGCCCCAGCATTTT. This encodes CATSDRDRGTNQPQHF.

This clone was observed a few times. A read error may explain this, as a much larger clone is one base away. This sample also contains other DNA sequences that code for the same CDR3. This chain connects TRBV10-2 to TRBJ2-1, with a possible D match to TRBD2 (6 bases). CDR3 length: 17 residues. V lost 2 bases and J lost 1, with 15 bases in between. In germline, CDR1 is WSHSY, CDR2 SAAADI. The CDR3 is CASSEGGGRISYNEQFF. The CDR3 DNA reads as TGCGCCAGCAGTGAGGGAGGAGGGAGAATATCCTACAATGAGCAGTTCTTC.

The sample holds many counts of this clone. The chain uses TRBV14 and TRBJ1-2, with D uncertain. The CDR3 consists of 14 residues. From germline, CDR1 is SGHDN and CDR2 FVKESK. V was pared by 1 base and J by 1 base, with 7 bases between. The CDR3 is CASSQVLNNYGYTF. DNA of the CDR3: TGTGCCAGCAGCCAAGTGCTCAATAACTATGGCTACACCTTC. The full variable domain, in which reference TRBV14 and TRBJ1-2 provide the parts outside the CDR3, is EAGVTQFPSHSVIEKGQTVTLRCDPISGHDNLYWYRRVMGKEIKFLLHFVKESKQDESGMPNNRFLAERTGGTYSTLKVQPAELEDSGVYFCASSQVLNNYGYTFGSGTRLTVV.

This clone was counted ten times or more. Other nucleotide sequences from this sample produce the same CDR3. The rearrangement joins TRBV29-1 to TRBJ2-7; 8 bases line up with TRBD2. Germline V gene lookup returns CDR1 SQVTM and CDR2 ANQGSEA. The ends lost 0 bases at V and 5 bases at J; junction bases unmatched: 6. The CDR3 is 14 amino acids. The CDR3 bases are TGCAGCGTTGAAGAGGGAAGCGGGAGCGACGAGCAGTACTTC. Protein product: CSVEEGSGSDEQYF.

The rearrangement joins TRBV20-1 to TRBJ2-1, with TRBD2 matching over 11 bases. With V trimmed by 5 bases and J by 7 bases, 7 bases remained unmatched. The CDR3 length is 14 residues. The germline V gene has CDR1 DFQATT and CDR2 SNEGSKA (reference sequence). The CDR3 DNA reads as TGCAGTGCTGGGAATAGCGGGAGGGCAAATGAGCAGTTCTTC. Protein product: CSAGNSGRANEQFF.